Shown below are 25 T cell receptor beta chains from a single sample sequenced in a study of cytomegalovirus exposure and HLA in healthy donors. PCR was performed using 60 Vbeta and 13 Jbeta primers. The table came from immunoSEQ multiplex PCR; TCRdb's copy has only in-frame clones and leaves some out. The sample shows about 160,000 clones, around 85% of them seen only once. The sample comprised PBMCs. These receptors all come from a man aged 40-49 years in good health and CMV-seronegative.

The chain's CDR3 is CATSLAGGPDTQYF. The DNA of the CDR3 is TGTGCCACCTCACTAGCGGGGGGGCCAGATACGCAGTATTTT. This chain links TRBV6-6 with TRBJ2-3, with 13 nucleotides matching TRBD2. The CDR3 has 14 amino acids. Germline V CDR1 and CDR2: MNHNY, SVGAGI (reference sequence). V trimming: 10 bases; J trimming: 4 bases; junction bases outside the gene matches: 5.

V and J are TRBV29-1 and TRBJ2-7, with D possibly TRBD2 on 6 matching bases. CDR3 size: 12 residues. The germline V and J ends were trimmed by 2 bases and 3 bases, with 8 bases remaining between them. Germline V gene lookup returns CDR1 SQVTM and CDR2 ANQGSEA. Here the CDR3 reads CSVELADYEQYF. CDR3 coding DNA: TGCAGCGTTGAATTAGCGGACTACGAGCAGTACTTC.

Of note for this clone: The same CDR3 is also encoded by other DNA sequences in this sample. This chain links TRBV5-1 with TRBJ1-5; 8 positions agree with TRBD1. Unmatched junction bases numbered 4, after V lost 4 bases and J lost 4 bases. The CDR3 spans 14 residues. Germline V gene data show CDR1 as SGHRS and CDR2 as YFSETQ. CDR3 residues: CASSPGTGNQPQHF. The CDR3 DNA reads TGCGCCAGCAGCCCCGGGACAGGTAATCAGCCCCAGCATTTT.

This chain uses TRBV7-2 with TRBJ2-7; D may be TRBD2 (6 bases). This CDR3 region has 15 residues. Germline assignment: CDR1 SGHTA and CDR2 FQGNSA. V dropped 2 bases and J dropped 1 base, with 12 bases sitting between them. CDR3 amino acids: CASSLRIGTSYEQYF. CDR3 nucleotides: TGTGCCAGCAGCTTAAGGATAGGGACTTCCTACGAGCAGTACTTC.

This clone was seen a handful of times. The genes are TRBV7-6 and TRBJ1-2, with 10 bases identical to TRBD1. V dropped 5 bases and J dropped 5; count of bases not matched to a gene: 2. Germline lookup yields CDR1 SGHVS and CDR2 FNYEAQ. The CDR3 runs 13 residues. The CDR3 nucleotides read TGTGCCAGCAGCGGGGGACAGGGGTATGGCTACACCTTC. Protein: CASSGGQGYGYTF.

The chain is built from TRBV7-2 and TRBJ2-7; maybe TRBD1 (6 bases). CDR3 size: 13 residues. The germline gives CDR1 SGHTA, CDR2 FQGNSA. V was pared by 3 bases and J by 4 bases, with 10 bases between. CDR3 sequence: CASSFEQGYEQYF. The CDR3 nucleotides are TGTGCCAGCAGCTTCGAACAGGGTTACGAGCAGTACTTC.

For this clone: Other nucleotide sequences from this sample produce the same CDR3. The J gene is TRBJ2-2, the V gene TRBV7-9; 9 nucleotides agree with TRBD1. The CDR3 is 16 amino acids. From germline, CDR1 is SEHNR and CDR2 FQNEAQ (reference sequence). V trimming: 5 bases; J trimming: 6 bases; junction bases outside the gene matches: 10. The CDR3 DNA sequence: TGTGCCAGCAGCCTAGGACAGGGGACTTTCTCCGGGGAGCTGTTTTTT. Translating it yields CASSLGQGTFSGELFF. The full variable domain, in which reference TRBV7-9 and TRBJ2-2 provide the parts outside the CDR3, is DTGVSQNPRHKITKRGQNVTFRCDPISEHNRLYWYRQTLGQGPEFLTYFQNEAQLEKSRLLSDRFSAERPKGSFSTLEIQRTEQGDSAMYLCASSLGQGTFSGELFFGEGSRLTVL.

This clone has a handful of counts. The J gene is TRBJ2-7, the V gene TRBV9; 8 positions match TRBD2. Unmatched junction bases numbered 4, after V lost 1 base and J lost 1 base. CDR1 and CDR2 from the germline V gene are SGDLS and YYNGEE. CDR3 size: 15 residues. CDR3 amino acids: CASSVSAGVSYEQYF. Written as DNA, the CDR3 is TGTGCCAGCAGCGTATCAGCGGGAGTTTCCTACGAGCAGTACTTC. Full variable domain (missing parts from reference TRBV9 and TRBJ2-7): DSGVTQTPKHLITATGQRVTLRCSPRSGDLSVYWYQQSLDQGLQFLIQYYNGEERAKGNILERFSAQQFPDLHSELNLSSLELGDSALYFCASSVSAGVSYEQYFGPGTRLTVT.

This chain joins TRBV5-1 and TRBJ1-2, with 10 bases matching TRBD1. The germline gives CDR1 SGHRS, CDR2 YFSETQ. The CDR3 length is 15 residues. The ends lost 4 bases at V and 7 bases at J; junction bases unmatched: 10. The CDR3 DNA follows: TGCGCCAGCAGCACGAGACAGGGGGCAATGGGTGGCTACACCTTC. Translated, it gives CASSTRQGAMGGYTF.

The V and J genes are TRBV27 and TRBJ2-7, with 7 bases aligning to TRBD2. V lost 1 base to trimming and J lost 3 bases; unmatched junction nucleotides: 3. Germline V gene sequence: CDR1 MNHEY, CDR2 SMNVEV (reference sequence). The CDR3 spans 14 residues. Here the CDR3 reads CASSLWGGDYEQYF. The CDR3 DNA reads TGTGCCAGCAGTTTATGGGGAGGGGACTACGAGCAGTACTTC.

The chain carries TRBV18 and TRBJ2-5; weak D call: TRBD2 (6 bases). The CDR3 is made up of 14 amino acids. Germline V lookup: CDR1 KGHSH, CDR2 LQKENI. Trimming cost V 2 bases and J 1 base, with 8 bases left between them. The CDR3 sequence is CASSPGGTQETQYF. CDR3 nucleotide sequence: TGTGCCAGCTCACCAGGGGGGACCCAAGAGACCCAGTACTTC.

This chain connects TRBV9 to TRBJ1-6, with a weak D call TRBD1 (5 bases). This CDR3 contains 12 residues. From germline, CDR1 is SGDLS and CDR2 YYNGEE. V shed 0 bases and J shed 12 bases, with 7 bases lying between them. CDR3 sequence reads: CASSVVRGPLHF. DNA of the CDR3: TGTGCCAGCAGCGTAGTTAGGGGACCCCTCCACTTT. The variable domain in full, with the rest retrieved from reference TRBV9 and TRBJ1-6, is DSGVTQTPKHLITATGQRVTLRCSPRSGDLSVYWYQQSLDQGLQFLIQYYNGEERAKGNILERFSAQQFPDLHSELNLSSLELGDSALYFCASSVVRGPLHFGNGTRLTVT.

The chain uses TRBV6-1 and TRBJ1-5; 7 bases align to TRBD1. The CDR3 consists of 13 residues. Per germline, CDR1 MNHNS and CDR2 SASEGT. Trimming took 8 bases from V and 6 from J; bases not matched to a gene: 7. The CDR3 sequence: CASGDRAAQPQHF. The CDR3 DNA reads TGTGCCAGCGGGGACAGAGCGGCTCAGCCCCAGCATTTT.

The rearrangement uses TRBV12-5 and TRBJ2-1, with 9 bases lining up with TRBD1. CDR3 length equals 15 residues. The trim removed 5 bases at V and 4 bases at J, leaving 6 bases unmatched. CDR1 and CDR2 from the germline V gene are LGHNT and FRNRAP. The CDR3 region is CASGRDRVLYNEQFF. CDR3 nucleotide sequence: TGTGCTAGTGGTCGGGACAGGGTCTTGTACAATGAGCAGTTCTTC. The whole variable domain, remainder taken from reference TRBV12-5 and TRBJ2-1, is DARVTQTPRHKVTEMGQEVTMRCQPILGHNTVFWYRQTMMQGLELLAYFRNRAPLDDSGMPKDRFSAEMPDATLATLKIQPSEPRDSAVYFCASGRDRVLYNEQFFGPGTRLTVL.

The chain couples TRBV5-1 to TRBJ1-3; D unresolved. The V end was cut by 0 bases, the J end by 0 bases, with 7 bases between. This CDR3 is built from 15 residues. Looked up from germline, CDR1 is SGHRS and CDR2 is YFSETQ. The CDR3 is CASSLAGISGNTIYF. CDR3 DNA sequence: TGCGCCAGCAGCTTGGCCGGGATCTCTGGAAACACCATATATTTT.

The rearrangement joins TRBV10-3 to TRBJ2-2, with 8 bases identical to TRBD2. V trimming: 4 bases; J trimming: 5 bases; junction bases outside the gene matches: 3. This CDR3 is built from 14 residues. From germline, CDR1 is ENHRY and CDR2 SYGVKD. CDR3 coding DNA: TGTGCCATCAGTGGCGGGGGGAGGACCGGGGAGCTGTTTTTT. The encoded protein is CAISGGGRTGELFF.

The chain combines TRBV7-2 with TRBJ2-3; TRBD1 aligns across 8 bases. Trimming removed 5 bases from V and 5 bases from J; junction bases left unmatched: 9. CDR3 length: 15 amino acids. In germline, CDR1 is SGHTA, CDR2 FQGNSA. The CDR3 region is CASSPRTGIRDTQYF. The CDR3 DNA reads TGTGCCAGCAGCCCTAGGACAGGGATTCGAGATACGCAGTATTTT. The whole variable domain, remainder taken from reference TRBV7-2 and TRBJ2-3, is GAGVSQSPSNKVTEKGKDVELRCDPISGHTALYWYRQSLGQGLEFLIYFQGNSAPDKSGLPSDRFSAERTGGSVSTLTIQRTQQEDSAVYLCASSPRTGIRDTQYFGPGTRLTVL.

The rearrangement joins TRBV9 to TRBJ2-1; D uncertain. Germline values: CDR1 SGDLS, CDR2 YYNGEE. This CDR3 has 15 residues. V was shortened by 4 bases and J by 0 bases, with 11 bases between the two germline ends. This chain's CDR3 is CASSPKYSSYNEQFF. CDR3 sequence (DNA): TGTGCCAGCAGCCCTAAATACAGCTCCTACAATGAGCAGTTCTTC.

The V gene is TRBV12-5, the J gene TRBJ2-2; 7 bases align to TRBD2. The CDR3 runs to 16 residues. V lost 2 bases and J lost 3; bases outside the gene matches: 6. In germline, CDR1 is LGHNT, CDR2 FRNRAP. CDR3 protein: CASGLRGVFDTGELFF. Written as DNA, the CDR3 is TGTGCTAGTGGTTTGCGGGGGGTGTTTGACACCGGGGAGCTGTTTTTT.

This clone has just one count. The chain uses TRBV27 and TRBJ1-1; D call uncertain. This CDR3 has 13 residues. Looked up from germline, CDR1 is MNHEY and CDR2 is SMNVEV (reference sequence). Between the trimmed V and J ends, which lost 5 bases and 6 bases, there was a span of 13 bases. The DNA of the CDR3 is TGTGCCAGCAGTCCCCGGGAGGGCGCTGAAGCTTTCTTT. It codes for CASSPREGAEAFF.

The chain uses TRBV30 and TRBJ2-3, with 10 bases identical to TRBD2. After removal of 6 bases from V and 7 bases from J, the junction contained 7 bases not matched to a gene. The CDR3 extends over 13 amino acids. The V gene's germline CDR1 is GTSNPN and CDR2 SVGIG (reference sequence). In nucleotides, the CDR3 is TGTGCCTGCAGCGGGGGGGCCATGCATACGCAGTATTTT. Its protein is CACSGGAMHTQYF.

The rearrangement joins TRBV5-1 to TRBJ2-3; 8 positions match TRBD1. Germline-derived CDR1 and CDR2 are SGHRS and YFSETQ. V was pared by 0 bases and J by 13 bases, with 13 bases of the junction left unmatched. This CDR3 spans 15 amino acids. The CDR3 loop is CASSLASWAGGFKYF. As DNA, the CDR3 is TGCGCCAGCAGCTTGGCCTCGTGGGCAGGGGGCTTTAAGTATTTT.

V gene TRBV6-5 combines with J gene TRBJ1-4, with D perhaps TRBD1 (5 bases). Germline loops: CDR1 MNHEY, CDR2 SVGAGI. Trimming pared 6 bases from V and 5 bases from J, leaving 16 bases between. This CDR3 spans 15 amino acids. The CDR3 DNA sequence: TGTGCCAGCAGATATATACGGGGGGGGAATGAAAAACTGTTTTTT. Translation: CASRYIRGGNEKLFF.

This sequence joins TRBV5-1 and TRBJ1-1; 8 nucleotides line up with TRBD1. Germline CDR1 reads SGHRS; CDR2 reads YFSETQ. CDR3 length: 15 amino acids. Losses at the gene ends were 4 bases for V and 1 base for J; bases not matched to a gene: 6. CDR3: CASSPRQGRNTEAFF. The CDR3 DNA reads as TGCGCCAGCAGCCCTAGACAGGGGAGGAACACTGAAGCTTTCTTT.

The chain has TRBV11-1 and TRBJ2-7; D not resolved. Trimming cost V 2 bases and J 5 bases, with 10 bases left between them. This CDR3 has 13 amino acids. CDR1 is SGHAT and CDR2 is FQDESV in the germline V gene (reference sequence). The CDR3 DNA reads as TGTGCCAGCAGCTTACCCTCTACCCACGAGCAGTACTTC. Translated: CASSLPSTHEQYF.